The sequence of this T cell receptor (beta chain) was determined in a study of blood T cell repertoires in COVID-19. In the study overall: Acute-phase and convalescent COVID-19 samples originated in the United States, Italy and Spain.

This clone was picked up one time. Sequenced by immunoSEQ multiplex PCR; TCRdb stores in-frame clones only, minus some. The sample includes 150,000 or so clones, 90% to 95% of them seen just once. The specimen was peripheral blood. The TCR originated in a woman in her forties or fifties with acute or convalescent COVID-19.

CDR3 sequence (DNA): TGTGCCAGTAGTATAGGGGCGACCTACGAGCAGTACTTC. Its protein is CASSIGATYEQYF. The rearrangement uses TRBV19 and TRBJ2-7; D not certain. The CDR3 has 13 amino acids. The ends were cut back, 1 base at V and 2 bases at J, with 6 bases in the middle. Germline V gene data show CDR1 as LNHDA and CDR2 as SQIVND (reference sequence).